Listed below are T cell receptor beta chains from one sample, sequenced in a study of graft-versus-host responses after intestinal transplantation. For these receptors, no antigen is known. Method: immunoSEQ multiplex PCR; TCRdb's copy keeps in-frame clones and lacks some. The sample shows about 88,000 clones, about nine tenths of them seen only once. The source material was unstimulated CD4+ T cells sorted from spleen or lymph node cells, sampled before intestinal transplant. The receptor set was obtained from a human donor who received an intestinal transplant. Both conserved end residues are part of each CDR3. The order of the fields is V gene, J gene, clone size, D gene, CDR3 protein, CDR3 DNA. The D gene is left open where the match is weak. Some rows mark clone size as missing; the rest say once, few, many or name a class of expanded clone.

v_gene: TRBV11-2; j_gene: TRBJ2-3; abundance: -; d_gene: -; CDR3aa: CASSPHPGTSITDTQYF; CDR3nt: TGTGCCAGCAGCCCCCACCCCGGGACATCAATCACAGATACGCAGTATTTT
v_gene: TRBV5-6; j_gene: TRBJ2-1; abundance: once; d_gene: -; CDR3aa: CASSLGGQGWNEQFF; CDR3nt: TGTGCCAGCAGCTTGGGGGGGCAGGGGTGGAATGAGCAGTTCTTC
v_gene: TRBV18; j_gene: TRBJ2-1; abundance: -; d_gene: TRBD2; CDR3aa: CASSPQRTSGGNYNEQFF; CDR3nt: TGTGCCAGCTCACCACAGAGGACTAGCGGGGGGAACTACAATGAGCAGTTCTTC
v_gene: TRBV11-2; j_gene: TRBJ1-6; abundance: -; d_gene: TRBD1; CDR3aa: CASNPGTGSSSPLHF; CDR3nt: TGTGCCAGCAACCCGGGGACAGGGTCCTCGTCACCCCTCCACTTT
v_gene: TRBV5-6; j_gene: TRBJ2-2; abundance: once; d_gene: TRBD1; CDR3aa: CASSSRTGGGGGELFF; CDR3nt: TGTGCCAGCAGCTCCCGGACAGGGGGCGGTGGCGGGGAGCTGTTTTTT
v_gene: TRBV10-3; j_gene: TRBJ2-5; abundance: -; d_gene: TRBD1; CDR3aa: CAISEAGGAETQYF; CDR3nt: TGTGCCATCAGTGAGGCAGGGGGCGCAGAGACCCAGTACTTC
v_gene: TRBV2; j_gene: TRBJ1-5; abundance: -; d_gene: -; CDR3aa: CASSTDRNSNQPQHF; CDR3nt: TGTGCCAGCAGCACGGACAGAAATAGCAATCAGCCCCAGCATTTT
v_gene: TRBV2; j_gene: TRBJ1-2; abundance: -; d_gene: -; CDR3aa: CASSVGSHLNFYGYTF; CDR3nt: TGTGCCAGCAGTGTCGGTAGCCATCTGAACTTCTATGGCTACACCTTC
v_gene: TRBV7-2; j_gene: TRBJ2-4; abundance: -; d_gene: TRBD1; CDR3aa: CASSLAPGQGGRLAKNIQYF; CDR3nt: TGTGCCAGCAGCTTAGCGCCGGGACAGGGGGGCCGACTAGCCAAAAACATTCAGTACTTC
v_gene: TRBV7-7; j_gene: TRBJ2-5; abundance: -; d_gene: TRBD2; CDR3aa: CASSLEASGGMRETQYF; CDR3nt: TGTGCTAGCAGTTTAGAGGCTAGCGGGGGCATGAGGGAGACCCAGTACTTC
v_gene: TRBV7-8; j_gene: TRBJ1-2; abundance: -; d_gene: -; CDR3aa: CASSPRGGVANYGYTF; CDR3nt: TGTGCCAGCAGCCCTAGAGGGGGTGTAGCTAACTATGGCTACACCTTC
v_gene: TRBV19; j_gene: TRBJ2-5; abundance: -; d_gene: -; CDR3aa: CASSIVGQGETQYF; CDR3nt: TGTGCCAGTAGTATAGTAGGGCAGGGAGAGACCCAGTACTTC
v_gene: TRBV4-2; j_gene: TRBJ2-2; abundance: once; d_gene: TRBD2; CDR3aa: CASSQGTASGGAGTGELFF; CDR3nt: TGTGCCAGCAGCCAAGGGACGGCTAGCGGGGGGGCCGGCACCGGGGAGCTGTTTTTT
v_gene: TRBV5-4; j_gene: TRBJ2-1; abundance: -; d_gene: TRBD2; CDR3aa: CASSLNPQLAGGGNEQFF; CDR3nt: TGTGCCAGCAGCTTAAACCCCCAACTAGCGGGGGGGGGAAATGAGCAGTTCTTC
v_gene: TRBV7-2; j_gene: TRBJ2-7; abundance: -; d_gene: -; CDR3aa: CASRRLVGYEQYF; CDR3nt: TGTGCCAGCAGGCGACTAGTGGGCTACGAGCAGTACTTC
v_gene: TRBV5-6; j_gene: TRBJ2-7; abundance: few; d_gene: TRBD1; CDR3aa: CASSGTGAAGVYEQYF; CDR3nt: TGTGCCAGCAGCGGGACAGGGGCCGCTGGGGTCTACGAGCAGTACTTC
v_gene: TRBV9; j_gene: TRBJ2-1; abundance: -; d_gene: TRBD1; CDR3aa: CASSVQGASYNEQFF; CDR3nt: TGTGCCAGCAGCGTACAGGGGGCGTCCTACAATGAGCAGTTCTTC
v_gene: TRBV12-5; j_gene: TRBJ1-3; abundance: few; d_gene: -; CDR3aa: CASGDSHSGNTIYF; CDR3nt: TGTGCTAGTGGGGACAGCCACTCTGGAAACACCATATATTTT
v_gene: TRBV11-2; j_gene: TRBJ2-5; abundance: -; d_gene: -; CDR3aa: CASRGRWTQYF; CDR3nt: TGTGCCAGCAGGGGCCGGTGGACCCAGTACTTC
v_gene: TRBV2; j_gene: TRBJ1-6; abundance: -; d_gene: TRBD1; CDR3aa: CASRARQGANSPLHF; CDR3nt: TGTGCCAGCAGAGCAAGACAGGGGGCTAATTCACCCCTCCACTTT
v_gene: TRBV5-1; j_gene: TRBJ1-2; abundance: -; d_gene: -; CDR3aa: CASSLGGTGTEGYTF; CDR3nt: TGCGCCAGCAGCTTGGGGGGAACAGGGACGGAAGGCTACACCTTC
v_gene: TRBV7-9; j_gene: TRBJ1-1; abundance: -; d_gene: -; CDR3aa: CASSLAANTEAFF; CDR3nt: TGTGCCAGCAGCTTAGCGGCGAACACTGAAGCTTTCTTT
v_gene: TRBV2; j_gene: TRBJ2-6; abundance: few; d_gene: -; CDR3aa: CASSAESGANVLTF; CDR3nt: TGTGCCAGCAGTGCGGAGTCTGGGGCCAACGTCCTGACTTTC
v_gene: TRBV5-4; j_gene: TRBJ2-1; abundance: -; d_gene: TRBD1; CDR3aa: CASSLGTGVYNEQFF; CDR3nt: TGTGCCAGCAGCTTGGGGACAGGGGTCTACAATGAGCAGTTCTTC
v_gene: TRBV5-1; j_gene: TRBJ2-7; abundance: -; d_gene: TRBD1; CDR3aa: CASSLQTGRYEQYF; CDR3nt: TGCGCCAGCAGCTTGCAGACAGGGCGATACGAGCAGTACTTC
v_gene: TRBV2; j_gene: TRBJ1-3; abundance: -; d_gene: -; CDR3aa: CASGASSGNTIYF; CDR3nt: TGTGCCAGCGGTGCCTCCTCTGGAAACACCATATATTTT
v_gene: TRBV6-5; j_gene: TRBJ1-2; abundance: -; d_gene: TRBD1; CDR3aa: CASSGTGGVYGYTF; CDR3nt: TGTGCCAGCAGCGGGACAGGGGGGGTGTATGGCTACACCTTC
v_gene: TRBV7-7; j_gene: TRBJ2-1; abundance: -; d_gene: TRBD1; CDR3aa: CASSFRTGADEQFF; CDR3nt: TGTGCTAGCAGCTTCAGGACAGGGGCGGATGAGCAGTTCTTC
v_gene: TRBV12-5; j_gene: TRBJ2-3; abundance: -; d_gene: TRBD2; CDR3aa: CASGRGGPERTQYF; CDR3nt: TGTGCTAGTGGGCGGGGGGGGCCGGAGCGTACGCAGTATTTT
v_gene: TRBV5-4; j_gene: TRBJ1-4; abundance: once; d_gene: -; CDR3aa: CASSLGGLTNEKLFF; CDR3nt: TGTGCCAGCAGCTTAGGAGGGTTGACTAATGAAAAACTGTTTTTT
v_gene: TRBV6-5; j_gene: TRBJ1-2; abundance: -; d_gene: TRBD1; CDR3aa: CASSSDPGQFYGYTF; CDR3nt: TGTGCCAGCAGTTCCGACCCGGGACAGTTCTATGGCTACACCTTC
v_gene: TRBV7-9; j_gene: TRBJ2-7; abundance: once; d_gene: -; CDR3aa: CASSLARPLVYEQYF; CDR3nt: TGTGCCAGCAGCTTAGCGCGGCCCTTGGTCTACGAGCAGTACTTC
v_gene: TRBV28; j_gene: TRBJ2-7; abundance: -; d_gene: TRBD1; CDR3aa: CASSSPPGQGYEQYF; CDR3nt: TGTGCCAGCAGTTCGCCCCCGGGACAGGGATACGAGCAGTACTTC
v_gene: TRBV9; j_gene: TRBJ2-3; abundance: -; d_gene: -; CDR3aa: CASSVGGPLAVDTQYF; CDR3nt: TGTGCCAGCAGCGTAGGGGGCCCACTCGCTGTGGATACGCAGTATTTT
v_gene: TRBV27; j_gene: TRBJ1-1; abundance: -; d_gene: TRBD1; CDR3aa: CASIPLGQGIWSTEAFF; CDR3nt: TGTGCCAGCATCCCTTTGGGACAGGGGATTTGGAGCACTGAAGCTTTCTTT
v_gene: TRBV2; j_gene: TRBJ2-7; abundance: -; d_gene: -; CDR3aa: CASTPPGETYEQYF; CDR3nt: TGTGCCAGCACCCCCCCGGGGGAGACCTACGAGCAGTACTTC
v_gene: TRBV15; j_gene: TRBJ1-2; abundance: -; d_gene: TRBD1; CDR3aa: CATSRIILQGYGYTF; CDR3nt: TGTGCCACCAGCAGAATTATCCTACAGGGGTATGGCTACACCTTC
v_gene: TRBV19; j_gene: TRBJ1-5; abundance: -; d_gene: -; CDR3aa: CASSIPPGHGNQPQHF; CDR3nt: TGTGCCAGTAGTATACCGCCGGGACACGGCAATCAGCCCCAGCATTTT
v_gene: TRBV7-7; j_gene: TRBJ2-7; abundance: -; d_gene: TRBD2; CDR3aa: CASSLGLAGEQYF; CDR3nt: TGTGCTAGCAGCCTGGGGCTAGCGGGTGAGCAGTACTTC
v_gene: TRBV6-5; j_gene: TRBJ1-2; abundance: -; d_gene: -; CDR3aa: CASSYRQGHGYTF; CDR3nt: TGTGCCAGCAGTTATCGGCAGGGGCATGGCTACACCTTC
v_gene: TRBV9; j_gene: TRBJ2-3; abundance: -; d_gene: -; CDR3aa: CASSVFLGADTQYF; CDR3nt: TGTGCCAGCAGCGTCTTCCTAGGCGCAGATACGCAGTATTTT
v_gene: TRBV5-1; j_gene: TRBJ1-5; abundance: once; d_gene: -; CDR3aa: CASSLEGHRGQPQHF; CDR3nt: TGCGCCAGCAGCTTGGAGGGTCACCGGGGTCAGCCCCAGCATTTT
v_gene: TRBV10-2; j_gene: TRBJ2-7; abundance: few; d_gene: -; CDR3aa: CASSPPRDSYEQYF; CDR3nt: TGCGCCAGCAGTCCACCCCGGGATTCCTACGAGCAGTACTTC
v_gene: TRBV19; j_gene: TRBJ2-7; abundance: -; d_gene: -; CDR3aa: CASSRLGAGSYEQYF; CDR3nt: TGTGCCAGTAGCCGTTTGGGGGCAGGTTCCTACGAGCAGTACTTC
v_gene: TRBV7-3; j_gene: TRBJ1-6; abundance: -; d_gene: -; CDR3aa: CASSFGSNSPLHF; CDR3nt: TGTGCCAGCAGCTTCGGGTCTAATTCACCCCTCCACTTT
v_gene: TRBV5-1; j_gene: TRBJ1-4; abundance: -; d_gene: -; CDR3aa: CASSLGGTNEKLFF; CDR3nt: TGCGCCAGCAGCTTAGGGGGAACTAATGAAAAACTGTTTTTT
v_gene: TRBV18; j_gene: TRBJ1-5; abundance: -; d_gene: -; CDR3aa: CASSPGGGQPQHF; CDR3nt: TGTGCCAGCTCACCGGGGGGAGGGCAGCCCCAGCATTTT
v_gene: TRBV5-1; j_gene: TRBJ2-7; abundance: once; d_gene: TRBD1; CDR3aa: CASSLAGTGTSYEQYF; CDR3nt: TGCGCCAGCAGCTTAGCCGGGACAGGGACTTCCTACGAGCAGTACTTC